These 12 T cell receptor beta chains share one sample of origin, sequenced in a study of a mutant IDH1 vaccine in newly diagnosed glioma. What these receptors recognize is not known. Time point in this sample: week 23, last vaccination. Doses comprised 300 ug of mutant IDH1 20-mer peptide each, plus topical imiquimod. TCRdb's copy holds only in-frame clones and misses some; the assay was immunoSEQ multiplex PCR. The sample gives 60,000 or so clones, 70% to 90% of which show up once; about 4.1% is in the top ten. The material was PBMCs, obtained from a glioma patient whose treatment included an IDH1 peptide vaccine. These receptors came from a man aged 25-40 years with glioma.

The chain combines TRBV29-1 with TRBJ1-1; D may be TRBD1 (5 bases). V was clipped by 1 base and J by 1 base, with 13 bases between them. Germline V gene data show CDR1 as SQVTM and CDR2 as ANQGSEA. This CDR3 spans 15 amino acids. CDR3 region: CSVEGTRETNTEAFF. The CDR3 nucleotides are TGCAGCGTTGAAGGTACCAGGGAGACGAACACTGAAGCTTTCTTT.

V is TRBV27 and J is TRBJ2-1; D gene ambiguous. Per the germline V gene, CDR1 is MNHEY and CDR2 is SMNVEV (reference sequence). Trimming removed 3 bases from V and 5 bases from J, with 14 bases in between. There are 15 residues in the CDR3. The DNA of the CDR3 is TGTGCCAGCAGTTTCTACCCGGGCAGTAACAATGAGCAGTTCTTC. Its translation: CASSFYPGSNNEQFF.

The CDR3 sequence is CASSLVDRGGYTF. The CDR3 DNA is TGTGCCAGCAGCTTAGTCGACAGGGGAGGCTACACCTTC. The rearrangement joins TRBV7-9 to TRBJ1-2; 8 bases line up with TRBD1. The V and J ends lost 1 base and 8 bases, in that order; junction bases with no gene match: 3. The CDR3 totals 13 residues. Germline V CDR1 and CDR2: SEHNR, FQNEAQ (reference sequence).

The V and J genes are TRBV7-9 and TRBJ1-5; D may be TRBD1 (5 bases). V lost 5 bases and J lost 4, with 12 bases in between. CDR3 length: 14 residues. In germline, CDR1 is SEHNR, CDR2 FQNEAQ (reference sequence). Written as DNA, the CDR3 is TGTGCCAGCAGCACAATGGACAATAATCAGCCCCAGCATTTT. Protein product: CASSTMDNNQPQHF.

This chain links TRBV10-3 with TRBJ2-2; 10 bases match TRBD1. The V gene's germline CDR1 is ENHRY and CDR2 SYGVKD. CDR3 length equals 15 residues. The trim removed 10 bases at V and 5 bases at J, leaving 10 bases unmatched. In nucleotides, the CDR3 is TGTGCCACAATGCCGGGACAGGGGTGGACCGGGGAGCTGTTTTTT. Protein sequence: CATMPGQGWTGELFF.

This chain links TRBV27 with TRBJ2-5, with a possible D match to TRBD1 (8 bases). The germline V gene encodes CDR1 MNHEY and CDR2 SMNVEV (reference sequence). Trimming stripped 5 bases from V and 5 bases from J, with 12 bases between. The CDR3 has 13 amino acids. In DNA form, the CDR3 reads TGTGCCAGCAGTCACAGGGGGGGGGAGACCCAGTACTTC. Amino acids: CASSHRGGETQYF.

In its sample, this clone was seen once. This chain uses TRBV12-5 with TRBJ2-1; D unclear. Trimming left V 0 bases short and J 5 bases short, with 11 bases between. Germline V gives CDR1 LGHNT, CDR2 FRNRAP. The CDR3 length is 15 residues. This CDR3 is CASGLVQSPNNEQFF. The CDR3 bases are TGTGCTAGTGGTTTGGTACAGTCTCCTAACAATGAGCAGTTCTTC. The whole variable domain, filled in from reference TRBV12-5 and TRBJ2-1, reads DARVTQTPRHKVTEMGQEVTMRCQPILGHNTVFWYRQTMMQGLELLAYFRNRAPLDDSGMPKDRFSAEMPDATLATLKIQPSEPRDSAVYFCASGLVQSPNNEQFFGPGTRLTVL.

This chain connects TRBV19 to TRBJ2-1; 7 bases are shared with TRBD1. The germline CDR1 and CDR2 sequences are LNHDA and SQIVND (reference sequence). Germline trimming cut 3 bases from V and 0 bases from J; bases unmatched to any gene: 5. This CDR3 is 16 amino acids long. For the CDR3, the DNA is TGTGCCAGTAGTATGGGACAGATGAGCTCCTACAATGAGCAGTTCTTC. Protein sequence: CASSMGQMSSYNEQFF.

This clone was seen a handful of times. The chain has TRBV5-1 and TRBJ2-2; TRBD1 aligns across 8 bases. CDR3 length equals 15 residues. Germline V gene lookup returns CDR1 SGHRS and CDR2 YFSETQ. V was pared by 4 bases and J by 9 bases, with 11 bases of the junction left unmatched. Here the CDR3 DNA reads TGCGCCAGCAGCCTCCAGACAGGGGTGGTTCGGGAGCTGTTTTTT. This translates into CASSLQTGVVRELFF. The whole variable domain, filled in from reference TRBV5-1 and TRBJ2-2, reads KAGVTQTPRYLIKTRGQQVTLSCSPISGHRSVSWYQQTPGQGLQFLFEYFSETQRNKGNFPGRFSGRQFSNSRSEMNVSTLELGDSALYLCASSLQTGVVRELFFGEGSRLTVL.

V and J are TRBV18 and TRBJ2-2; 11 bases are shared with TRBD2. The CDR3 extends over 21 amino acids. J gave up 4 bases and V 5 bases, and 21 bases lay outside the gene matches. Looked up from germline, CDR1 is KGHSH and CDR2 is LQKENI. In DNA form, the CDR3 reads TGTGCCAGCTCATCCTTGGCCGTAGCGGGGGGGCCTAAATCGCCCACCGGGGAGCTGTTTTTT. This sequence encodes CASSSLAVAGGPKSPTGELFF. The full variable domain, with the rest looked up from reference TRBV18 and TRBJ2-2, is NAGVMQNPRHLVRRRGQEARLRCSPMKGHSHVYWYRQLPEEGLKFMVYLQKENIIDESGMPKERFSAEFPKEGPSILRIQQVVRGDSAAYFCASSSLAVAGGPKSPTGELFFGEGSRLTVL.

V gene TRBV21-1 combines with J gene TRBJ1-4. TRBV21-1 is a pseudogene locus. There are 13 residues in the CDR3. CDR3: CASSKERNEKLFF. The CDR3 coding sequence is TGTGCCAGCAGCAAAGAGAGAAATGAAAAACTGTTTTTT.

The J gene is TRBJ1-1, the V gene TRBV5-4; 7 nucleotides align to TRBD1. The CDR3 is 15 amino acids. Trimming removed 5 bases from V and 5 bases from J; junction bases left unmatched: 12. Germline CDR1 and CDR2: SGHNT and YYREEE (reference sequence). The CDR3 DNA is TGTGCCAGCAGATCAAATCAGGGGGAGAGGACTGAAGCTTTCTTT. Its translation is CASRSNQGERTEAFF.